Listed below are T cell receptor beta chains from one sample, sequenced in a study of blood T cell repertoires in COVID-19. Sequencing was performed with immunoSEQ multiplex PCR; in TCRdb, only in-frame clones are kept and a portion is missing. This sample has 100,000 to 110,000 clones, with around four fifths found just once. The specimen was peripheral blood. The receptors originated from a man in his fifties or sixties with active or convalescent COVID-19. The CDR3 runs from the conserved cysteine through the conserved F or W. D genes are given only for firm matches. A row's size may be missing; if present it is once, few, many or a size class.

TRBJ2-1 | TRBD2 | TRBV30 | - | CAWDPGTSGNEQFF | TGTGCCTGGGATCCCGGGACTAGCGGAAATGAGCAGTTCTTC
TRBJ1-1 | - | TRBV7-9 | - | CASSHGNTEAFF | TGTGCCAGCAGCCACGGGAACACTGAAGCTTTCTTT
TRBJ2-7 | - | TRBV5-4 | - | CASSLGGEQYF | TGTGCCAGCAGCTTAGGCGGGGAGCAGTACTTC
TRBJ1-6 | TRBD1 | TRBV5-5 | - | CASSLVQGAAINNSPLHF | TGTGCCAGCAGCTTAGTACAGGGGGCGGCCATTAATAATTCACCCCTCCACTTT
TRBJ1-5 | - | TRBV4-1 | - | CASSHPPGQPQHF | TGCGCCAGCAGCCACCCCCCCGGTCAGCCCCAGCATTTT
TRBJ1-2 | - | TRBV6-5 | - | CASSPSPGTWGYTF | TGTGCCAGCAGCCCCTCCCCGGGGACATGGGGCTACACCTTC
TRBJ2-7 | TRBD1 | TRBV5-1 | - | CASSLEGTGRAYEQYF | TGCGCCAGCAGCTTGGAAGGGACAGGGCGGGCCTACGAGCAGTACTTC
TRBJ1-5 | TRBD1 | TRBV9 | few | CASSVGGGRNQPQHF | TGTGCCAGCAGCGTAGGAGGGGGCAGGAATCAGCCCCAGCATTTT
TRBJ2-5 | TRBD1 | TRBV6-5 | - | CASTRRQGAGETQYF | TGTGCCAGCACCCGGAGACAGGGGGCGGGTGAGACCCAGTACTTC
TRBJ2-3 | - | TRBV11-3 | - | CASSSTGGHSSDTQYF | TGTGCCAGCAGCTCCACCGGAGGGCATTCTTCAGATACGCAGTATTTT
TRBJ2-7 | TRBD1 | TRBV10-3 | - | CAIRGKQGAGYEQYF | TGTGCCATCAGGGGGAAACAGGGGGCCGGGTACGAGCAGTACTTC
TRBJ1-4 | - | TRBV5-6 | once | CASSALGPSRREKLFF | TGTGCCAGCAGCGCCCTAGGTCCTTCACGTCGGGAAAAACTGTTTTTT
TRBJ1-1 | - | TRBV11-3 | - | CASSQGLTRTEAFF | TGTGCCAGCAGCCAGGGACTGACAAGGACTGAAGCTTTCTTT
TRBJ2-1 | TRBD1 | TRBV5-1 | - | CASSLVGTGSYNEQFF | TGCGCCAGCAGCTTGGTCGGGACAGGGTCATACAATGAGCAGTTCTTC
TRBJ2-1 | - | TRBV9 | - | CASSVTAPGGLFF | TGTGCCAGCAGCGTAACCGCCCCGGGCGGGCTGTTCTTC
TRBJ2-5 | TRBD2 | TRBV25-1 | - | CASSEIRGGPEETQYF | TGTGCCAGCAGTGAAATAAGGGGAGGGCCCGAAGAGACCCAGTACTTC
TRBJ1-5 | TRBD1 | TRBV19 | - | CASSIGRQGADDQPQHF | TGTGCCAGTAGTATAGGCCGACAGGGGGCAGATGATCAGCCCCAGCATTTT
TRBJ2-7 | - | TRBV14 | - | CASSHSYEQYF | TGTGCCAGCAGCCACAGCTACGAGCAGTACTTC
TRBJ1-6 | - | TRBV19 | few | CASQGQGRSPLHF | TGTGCCAGTCAGGGGCAGGGTCGTTCACCCCTCCACTTT
TRBJ2-5 | - | TRBV5-6 | - | CASSSTTDKETQYF | TGTGCCAGCAGCTCTACGACTGATAAAGAGACCCAGTACTTC
TRBJ2-7 | TRBD2 | TRBV3-1/TRBV3-2 | - | CASSQEGLAGLYEQYF | TGTGCCAGCAGCCAAGAGGGACTAGCGGGACTATACGAGCAGTACTTC
TRBJ1-2 | TRBD1 | TRBV5-1 | once | CASSLGPGGPNYGYTF | TGCGCCAGCAGCTTGGGGCCAGGGGGCCCCAACTATGGCTACACCTTC
TRBJ2-1 | - | TRBV14 | - | CASSRRSGHNEQFF | TGTGCCAGCAGCCGTCGCAGCGGTCACAATGAGCAGTTCTTC
TRBJ2-3 | TRBD2 | TRBV19 | once | CATKGERGGGDTQYF | TGTGCAACAAAGGGCGAGCGGGGGGGAGGAGATACGCAGTATTTT
TRBJ2-1 | - | TRBV5-1 | - | CASSGGGEQFF | TGCGCCAGCAGTGGAGGCGGGGAGCAGTTCTTC
TRBJ2-1 | TRBD2 | TRBV30 | - | CAWSLPRDYHNEQFF | TGTGCCTGGAGTCTACCCCGGGACTATCACAATGAGCAGTTCTTC
TRBJ1-4 | - | TRBV6-5 | - | CASSGTPNEKLFF | TGTGCCAGTTCCGGGACTCCAAATGAAAAACTGTTTTTT
TRBJ1-1 | - | TRBV3-1/TRBV3-2 | - | CASSLQENTEAFF | TGTGCCAGCAGTCTACAGGAGAACACTGAAGCTTTCTTT
TRBJ1-4 | - | TRBV27 | - | CASSHSLTPQSTNEKLFF | TGTGCCAGCAGTCACTCCCTCACCCCACAGTCAACTAATGAAAAACTGTTTTTT
TRBJ2-1 | TRBD1 | TRBV2 | - | CASSGPGQANEQFF | TGTGCCAGCAGTGGTCCGGGACAGGCAAATGAGCAGTTCTTC
TRBJ2-3 | TRBD1 | TRBV28 | - | CASSVTGASSTDTQYF | TGTGCCAGCAGTGTGACAGGGGCCTCGAGCACAGATACGCAGTATTTT
TRBJ1-2 | - | TRBV30 | - | CAWSGVPGPAAYGYTF | TGTGCCTGGAGTGGCGTCCCGGGTCCGGCCGCCTATGGCTACACCTTC
TRBJ2-1 | - | TRBV24-1 | - | CATGPGGSYNEQFF | TGTGCCACCGGACCAGGGGGGTCCTACAATGAGCAGTTCTTC
TRBJ1-6 | TRBD1 | TRBV2 | few | CASSEAIAGGGNSPLHF | TGTGCCAGCAGTGAAGCTATCGCAGGGGGCGGTAATTCACCCCTCCACTTT
TRBJ2-7 | TRBD1 | TRBV7-9 | - | CASSLAGGAYEQYF | TGTGCCAGCAGCTTGGCAGGGGGCGCCTACGAGCAGTACTTC
TRBJ1-4 | - | TRBV5-5 | once | CASSPGPTNEKLFF | TGTGCCAGCAGCCCGGGTCCAACTAATGAAAAACTGTTTTTT
TRBJ1-1 | TRBD1 | TRBV11-2 | once | CASSLGQGNTEAFF | TGTGCCAGCAGCTTAGGACAGGGGAACACTGAAGCTTTCTTT
TRBJ1-1 | - | TRBV18 | - | CASSPPMGRMNTEAFF | TGTGCCAGCTCACCACCTATGGGCAGAATGAACACTGAAGCTTTCTTT
TRBJ1-2 | - | TRBV12-3/TRBV12-4 | - | CASSPRVVSGYTF | TGTGCCAGCAGCCCCAGGGTCGTAAGTGGCTACACCTTC
TRBJ2-2 | TRBD1 | TRBV24-1 | - | CATSDAPGTGGVDGELFF | TGTGCCACCAGTGATGCCCCCGGGACAGGGGGCGTAGACGGGGAGCTGTTTTTT
TRBJ1-3 | - | TRBV15 | - | CATSRGGYAGNTIYF | TGTGCCACCAGCAGAGGAGGTTATGCTGGAAACACCATATATTTT
TRBJ1-2 | - | TRBV18 | - | CASSPNRDIGYGYTF | TGTGCCAGCTCACCTAACCGGGACATCGGCTATGGCTACACCTTC
TRBJ1-2 | - | TRBV5-1 | few | CASSLSGEPNYGYTF | TGCGCCAGCAGCTTGTCAGGGGAGCCCAACTATGGCTACACCTTC
TRBJ2-1 | - | TRBV7-9 | - | CASSLISYNEQFF | TGTGCCAGCAGCTTAATCAGCTACAATGAGCAGTTCTTC
TRBJ2-7 | TRBD2 | TRBV6-5 | once | CASSYQRTSGTYEQYF | TGTGCCAGCAGTTACCAGAGGACTAGCGGGACCTACGAGCAGTACTTC
TRBJ2-1 | - | TRBV6-5 | - | CASSLRLASNEQFF | TGTGCCAGCAGTCTACGGCTAGCGAGTAATGAGCAGTTCTTC
TRBJ1-1 | - | TRBV19 | - | CASSREGHVTEAFF | TGTGCCAGTAGTCGAGAGGGACACGTCACTGAAGCTTTCTTT
TRBJ1-6 | - | TRBV5-4 | - | CASSLAGVDSPLHF | TGTGCCAGCAGCTTGGCGGGGGTGGATTCACCCCTCCACTTT
TRBJ1-5 | - | TRBV5-8 | - | CASSLVEADQPQHF | TGTGCCAGCAGCTTGGTGGAAGCGGATCAGCCCCAGCATTTT
TRBJ1-1 | - | TRBV19 | few | CASSPATGNQAFF | TGTGCCAGTAGCCCCGCTACAGGGAACCAAGCTTTCTTT
TRBJ2-1 | - | TRBV5-6 | - | CASSLPAGNEQFF | TGTGCCAGCAGCTTGCCCGCGGGGAATGAGCAGTTCTTC
TRBJ1-5 | - | TRBV19 | - | CASSTGDRGQPQHF | TGTGCCAGTAGTACGGGGGACCGTGGACAGCCCCAGCATTTT
TRBJ1-2 | - | TRBV5-4 | once | CASSLGGRGLNYGYTF | TGTGCCAGCAGCTTGGGAGGCAGGGGACTAAACTATGGCTACACCTTC
TRBJ1-4 | TRBD1 | TRBV5-8 | - | CASSPGQGWEKLFF | TGTGCCAGCAGCCCGGGACAGGGTTGGGAAAAACTGTTTTTT
TRBJ2-3 | - | TRBV18 | - | CASSPAGSADTQYF | TGTGCCAGCTCACCGGCAGGATCGGCAGATACGCAGTATTTT
TRBJ1-2 | - | TRBV19 | once | CASNQPQGMAGYTF | TGTGCCAGTAATCAGCCACAGGGAATGGCGGGCTACACCTTC